These 24 T cell receptor beta chains came from one sample sequenced in a study of identical twins. TCRdb used MiXCR to reprocess the 5' RACE reads, holding one entry per CDR3 protein. The data show roughly 1.6 million distinct CDR3 sequences, more than 30% seen once. The sample taken for sequencing was cord blood. The receptors come from a newborn girl in good health.

The rearrangement links TRBV20-1 to TRBJ1-6; TRBD1 matches 7 bases. The CDR3 extends over 15 amino acids. Germline CDR1 DFQATT, CDR2 SNEGSKA (reference sequence). The V gene end was trimmed by 5 bases and the J gene end by 6 bases; junction bases not matched to a gene: 10. CDR3 loop: CSAPRTGASNSPLHF. Here the CDR3 DNA reads TGCAGTGCTCCCCGCACAGGGGCCAGTAATTCACCCCTCCACTTT.

The rearrangement joins TRBV12-3 or TRBV12-4 to TRBJ2-2; a possible D gene is TRBD2 (5 bases). The length of the CDR3 is 14 residues. The V end was cut by 7 bases, the J end by 6 bases, with 15 bases between. The DNA of the CDR3 is TGTGCCAGCAATCAGCGGTCGGGCGCCGGGGAGCTGTTTTTT. It specifies CASNQRSGAGELFF.

In this sample, this clonotype turned up a few times. The rearrangement uses TRBV2 and TRBJ1-1; D is possibly TRBD1 (5 bases). Trimming removed 6 bases from V and 4 bases from J, with 18 bases in between. This CDR3 is built from 15 residues. CDR1 is SNHLY and CDR2 is FYNNEI in the germline V gene. Here the CDR3 DNA reads TGTGCCAGCAGCATTAAAAGGGGTTCGCGCACTGAAGCTTTCTTT. Translating it yields CASSIKRGSRTEAFF.

The chain is built from TRBV29-1 and TRBJ1-1; D uncertain. This CDR3 region has 14 residues. The germline gives CDR1 SQVTM, CDR2 ANQGSEA. The germline V and J ends were trimmed by 2 bases and 1 base, with 11 bases remaining between them. CDR3 loop: CSVENPAGNTEAFF. CDR3 DNA: TGCAGCGTTGAAAACCCCGCAGGGAACACTGAAGCTTTCTTT.

The rearrangement joins TRBV25-1 to TRBJ2-1, with TRBD1 as a possible D gene (7 bases). CDR3 length: 21 amino acids. CDR1 and CDR2 from the germline V gene are MGHDK and SYGVNS. V was clipped by 2 bases and J by 0 bases, with 26 bases between them. CDR3 in amino acids: CASSEGRQGWGAQSSYNEQFF. For the CDR3, the DNA is TGTGCCAGCAGTGAAGGGAGACAGGGTTGGGGGGCCCAGAGCTCCTACAATGAGCAGTTCTTC.

The chain carries TRBV4-1 and TRBJ2-1; TRBD2 matches 13 bases. Judging by the DNA end, TRBJ2-7 fits better; the J call may be wrong. The CDR3 is 15 residues long. In germline, CDR1 is MGHRA, CDR2 YSYEKL. The CDR3 DNA follows: TGCGCCAGCAGCCAGACTAGCGGGAGGTGGGATGAGCAGTACTTC. Residues: CASSQTSGRWDEQYF.

The genes are TRBV6-5 and TRBJ1-6, with D unclear. The germline V gene encodes CDR1 MNHEY and CDR2 SVGAGI. This CDR3 is built from 13 residues. The V end was cut by 10 bases, the J end by 9 bases, with 16 bases between. The CDR3 loop reads CATKIRATSPLHF. The CDR3 nucleotides read TGTGCCACCAAGATCCGGGCTACTTCACCCCTCCACTTT.

The chain couples TRBV5-6 to TRBJ2-3; 8 nucleotides line up with TRBD2. J gave up 1 base and V 3 bases, and 7 bases lay outside the gene matches. The V gene's germline CDR1 is SGHDT and CDR2 YYEEEE. The CDR3 spans 16 residues. CDR3 protein: CASSSTSVLGTDTQYF. CDR3 coding DNA: TGTGCCAGCAGCTCGACTAGCGTTTTGGGCACAGATACGCAGTATTTT. Drawing the rest from reference TRBV5-6 and TRBJ2-3, the complete variable domain is DAGVTQSPTHLIKTRGQQVTLRCSPKSGHDTVSWYQQALGQGPQFIFQYYEEEERQRGNFPDRFSGHQFPNYSSELNVNALLLGDSALYLCASSSTSVLGTDTQYFGPGTRLTVL.

The chain links TRBV7-2 to TRBJ1-4, with D uncertain. Per the germline V gene, CDR1 is SGHTA and CDR2 is FQGNSA. The CDR3 covers 14 residues. Deletions cut 6 bases from V and 10 bases from J, with 18 bases between. CDR3 loop: CASSSGWQAGKLFF. In nucleotides, the CDR3 is TGTGCCAGCAGTTCTGGATGGCAGGCGGGAAAACTGTTTTTT.

The chain is built from TRBV4-2 and TRBJ2-3; 8 bases fit TRBD2. There are 16 residues in the CDR3. Per germline, CDR1 LGHNA and CDR2 YNFKEQ. V was clipped by 4 bases and J by 0 bases; unmatched bases: 6. CDR3 sequence reads: CASSPIAGLSTDTQYF. CDR3 sequence (DNA): TGTGCCAGCAGCCCAATAGCGGGGCTTAGCACAGATACGCAGTATTTT.

The CDR3 DNA reads TGTGCCAGCAGTTATGATTTTAAGGGTTCCCAGTACTTC. It codes for CASSYDFKGSQYF. The V call is TRBV6-6, the J call TRBJ2-5; D is uncertain. This CDR3 has 13 amino acids. V was clipped by 3 bases and J by 9 bases, with 14 bases between them. From germline, CDR1 is MNHNY and CDR2 SVGAGI (reference sequence).

The chain combines TRBV2 with TRBJ2-3; 12 bases match TRBD2. Germline assignment: CDR1 SNHLY and CDR2 FYNNEI. This CDR3 region has 17 residues. V shed 3 bases, J shed 1 base, and the junction held 5 bases outside the gene matches. The CDR3 sequence: CASSDRLAGARTDTQYF. CDR3 nucleotide sequence: TGTGCCAGCAGTGACAGACTAGCGGGAGCTCGCACAGATACGCAGTATTTT. The variable domain in full, completed from reference TRBV2 and TRBJ2-3, reads EPEVTQTPSHQVTQMGQEVILRCVPISNHLYFYWYRQILGQKVEFLVSFYNNEISEKSEIFDDQFSVERPDGSNFTLKIRSTKLEDSAMYFCASSDRLAGARTDTQYFGPGTRLTVL.

In this sample, this clonotype turned up a few times. The chain carries TRBV7-2 and TRBJ1-6; a possible D gene is TRBD1 (5 bases). The CDR3 covers 16 residues. Trimming shortened V by 1 base and J by 7 bases, and 14 bases separated the two germline ends. CDR1 and CDR2 (germline): SGHTA, FQGNSA. CDR3 coding DNA: TGTGCCAGCAGCTTAGGAGGCAACAGGTTCAATTCACCCCTCCACTTT. Translation gives CASSLGGNRFNSPLHF.

The rearrangement uses TRBV11-2 and TRBJ2-1; no clear D gene. V dropped 1 base and J dropped 0 bases, with 13 bases sitting between them. Germline values: CDR1 SGHAT, CDR2 FQNNGV. This CDR3 contains 17 residues. The CDR3 DNA sequence: TGTGCCAGCAGCTTAGTATACGCGTTGAGCTCCTACAATGAGCAGTTCTTC. Residues: CASSLVYALSSYNEQFF. Full variable domain (remainder filled in from reference TRBV11-2 and TRBJ2-1): EAGVAQSPRYKIIEKRQSVAFWCNPISGHATLYWYQQILGQGPKLLIQFQNNGVVDDSQLPKDRFSAERLKGVDSTLKIQPAKLEDSAVYLCASSLVYALSSYNEQFFGPGTRLTVL.

In its sample, this clonotype was seen a few times. This chain uses TRBV28 with TRBJ1-5, with D uncertain. V lost 6 bases and J 0 bases, leaving 9 bases between the germline ends. Germline CDR1 reads MDHEN; CDR2 reads SYDVKM. The CDR3 contains 14 residues. The CDR3 loop is CASSQTNSNQPQHF. DNA for the CDR3: TGTGCCAGCAGCCAGACAAATAGCAATCAGCCCCAGCATTTT.

This clonotype was picked up a small number of times. V is TRBV9 and J is TRBJ2-4, with 7 bases aligning to TRBD2. The J call may be faulty, since TRBJ2-5 better matches the DNA end. The CDR3 spans 14 residues. The V gene's germline CDR1 is SGDLS and CDR2 YYNGEE. In DNA form, the CDR3 reads TGTGCCAGCAGCGTAGCGGGAGGAGAGGAGACCCAGTACTTC. Protein: CASSVAGGEETQYF.

The CDR3 DNA follows: TGTGCCAGCAGTGTTGGGACAGGGAGTGGTAGGCAGTACTTC. Translation gives CASSVGTGSGRQYF. V usage is TRBV2 and J usage is TRBJ2-5; TRBD1 matches at 9 bases. After removal of 4 bases from V and 11 bases from J, the junction contained 11 bases not matched to a gene. Germline V CDR1 and CDR2: SNHLY, FYNNEI. There are 14 residues in the CDR3.

This clonotype was observed a few times. The chain uses TRBV13 and TRBJ2-7; the D gene is possibly TRBD1 (6 bases). The CDR3 runs 16 residues. Between the trimmed V and J ends, which lost 5 bases and 2 bases, there was a span of 19 bases. The germline gives CDR1 PRHDT, CDR2 FYEKMQ (reference sequence). The CDR3 sequence: CASSPRRDISTYEQYF. In nucleotides, the CDR3 is TGTGCCAGCAGCCCTAGACGGGACATCTCAACCTACGAGCAGTACTTC. The full variable domain, completed using reference TRBV13 and TRBJ2-7, is AAGVIQSPRHLIKEKRETATLKCYPIPRHDTVYWYQQGPGQDPQFLISFYEKMQSDKGSIPDRFSAQQFSDYHSELNMSSLELGDSALYFCASSPRRDISTYEQYFGPGTRLTVT.

The rearrangement links TRBV29-1 to TRBJ1-4; D gene ambiguous. Trimming stripped 4 bases from V and 7 bases from J, with 13 bases between. CDR1 and CDR2 from the germline V gene are SQVTM and ANQGSEA. CDR3 length equals 13 residues. The CDR3 nucleotides read TGCAGCGTTGGGAGTGGGGTGGGTGAAAAACTGTTTTTT. It is translated as CSVGSGVGEKLFF.

The J gene is TRBJ2-1, the V gene TRBV13; 9 bases fit TRBD2. The DNA end lines up better with TRBJ2-7; the J call may be wrong. The CDR3 consists of 15 residues. Per the germline V gene, CDR1 is PRHDT and CDR2 is FYEKMQ (reference sequence). The CDR3 coding sequence is TGTGCCAGCAGCCAGGCGGCGGGGGGGTACAATGAGCAGTACTTC. This gives the protein CASSQAAGGYNEQYF.

To note about this clonotype: One end of the junction does not line up with germline, which may come from a read error. The V gene is TRBV27, the J gene TRBJ2-5; a possible D gene is TRBD2 (6 bases). The DNA end favors TRBJ2-7, so the J call may be wrong. This CDR3 has 15 residues. Germline-derived CDR1 and CDR2 are MNHEY and SMNVEV (reference sequence). CDR3 bases: TGTGCCTGCAGCCTACGCCTAGTAGGGAGGAGCGAGCAGTACTTC. Its translation: CACSLRLVGRSEQYF.

This clonotype was recorded at least ten times. This sequence joins TRBV20-1 and TRBJ2-3; maybe TRBD1 (6 bases). This CDR3 has 12 amino acids. V lost 6 bases and J 1 base, leaving 8 bases between the germline ends. CDR1 is DFQATT, CDR2 SNEGSKA, per germline (reference sequence). The CDR3 sequence is CSAYRGTDTQYF. Written as DNA, the CDR3 is TGCAGTGCCTACAGGGGCACAGATACGCAGTATTTT.

This clonotype turned up a few times. This chain links TRBV6-2 or TRBV6-3 with TRBJ2-5, with D perhaps being TRBD1 or TRBD2 (5 bases each). From germline, CDR1 is MNHEY and CDR2 SVGEGT. The CDR3 length is 16 residues. Trimming took off 0 bases at V and 2 bases at J, with 13 bases between the two ends. CDR3 protein: CASSYSTGTAQETQYF. The CDR3 DNA sequence: TGTGCCAGCAGTTACTCAACCGGGACGGCACAAGAGACCCAGTACTTC.

This clonotype was observed a handful of times. The chain couples TRBV25-1 to TRBJ2-3; the D gene is possibly TRBD1 (6 bases). CDR1 is MGHDK, CDR2 SYGVNS, per germline. V lost 4 bases, J lost 2 bases, and 16 bases lay in between. CDR3 length equals 16 residues. The CDR3 is CASSVLRGKNTDTQYF. CDR3 in DNA: TGTGCCAGCAGTGTTCTCAGGGGAAAGAACACAGATACGCAGTATTTT.